Shown below are 17 T cell receptor beta chains from a single sample sequenced in a study of blood T cell repertoires in COVID-19. Assay: immunoSEQ multiplex PCR; the TCRdb copy retains only in-frame clones and omits some. The table shows hundreds of thousands of clones, with about 88% occurring only once. The sequencing sample was made of PBMCs or T cells enriched from blood (not recorded which). The receptors come from a woman aged 40 to 50 who had recovered from COVID-19.

The chain recombines TRBV28 with TRBJ2-1, with 13 nucleotides matching TRBD2. Trimming removed 4 bases from V and 10 bases from J; junction bases left unmatched: 10. The CDR3 is made up of 16 amino acids. Germline CDR1 and CDR2: MDHEN and SYDVKM. CDR3 DNA: TGTGCCAGCAGTTGGGCACGGACTAGCGGGAGTAAAGAGCAGTTCTTC. Its translation: CASSWARTSGSKEQFF.

Comment on this clone: At one end, the junction sequence differs from germline, possibly due to a read error. The J gene is TRBJ1-4, the V gene TRBV2; D gene uncertain. Germline V gives CDR1 SNHLY, CDR2 FYNNEI. The CDR3 is 12 residues long. CDR3 coding DNA: TGTGCCAGCAAACCTAATAGAGAGGACTGGGTTTTT. Protein product: CASKPNREDWVF. The whole variable domain, remainder taken from reference TRBV2 and TRBJ1-4, is EPEVTQTPSHQVTQMGQEVILRCVPISNHLYFYWYRQILGQKVEFLVSFYNNEISEKSEIFDDQFSVERPDGSNFTLKIRSTKLEDSAMYFCASKPNREDWVFGSGTQLSVL.

Turning to this clone: Just one base apart from a much larger clone, this may be a read error. The J gene is TRBJ2-7, the V gene TRBV6-2 or TRBV6-3; D is unresolved. The germline CDR1 and CDR2 sequences are MNHEY and SVGEGT. This CDR3 is 11 amino acids long. The CDR3 sequence: CASSHSYEQYF. The CDR3 DNA is TGTGCCAGCAGTCACTCCTACGAGCAGTACTTC.

The rearrangement uses TRBV18 and TRBJ1-5; D might be TRBD1 (5 bases). The CDR3 length is 16 residues. Looked up from germline, CDR1 is KGHSH and CDR2 is LQKENI. The V end lost 0 bases, the J end lost 3 bases, and 12 bases lay between the germline ends. CDR3 loop: CASSPPVTANNQPQHF. The CDR3 DNA reads TGTGCCAGCTCACCACCGGTGACAGCAAACAATCAGCCCCAGCATTTT.

This chain connects TRBV7-3 to TRBJ2-7; a possible D gene is TRBD1 (7 bases). CDR1 and CDR2 from the germline V gene are SGHTA and FQGTGA. This CDR3 contains 16 residues. Trimming left V 5 bases short and J 3 bases short, with 20 bases between. CDR3 bases: TGTGCCAGCAGCCTACAGAGGGGGCGCGGGGACTACGAGCAGTACTTC. Protein sequence: CASSLQRGRGDYEQYF. Complete variable domain (other parts from reference TRBV7-3 and TRBJ2-7): GAGVSQTPSNKVTEKGKYVELRCDPISGHTALYWYRQSLGQGPEFLIYFQGTGAADDSGLPNDRFFAVRPEGSVSTLKIQRTERGDSAVYLCASSLQRGRGDYEQYFGPGTRLTVT.

As concerns this clone: One end of the junction varies from germline; a read error may be responsible. This sequence joins TRBV3-1 (or the pseudogene TRBV3-2) and TRBJ2-4, with D perhaps TRBD2 (5 bases). CDR3 length: 11 amino acids. CDR1 is LGHDT and CDR2 is YNNKEL in the germline V gene (reference sequence). CDR3 residues: CASSPPGIGLF. The DNA of the CDR3 is TGTGCCAGCAGCCCACCCGGGATAGGACTCTTC.

The chain employs TRBV11-3 and TRBJ1-1; TRBD1 matches at 8 bases. Germline CDR1 reads SGHNT; CDR2 reads YENEEA. The CDR3 has 14 amino acids. V was pared by 5 bases and J by 11 bases, with 13 bases of the junction left unmatched. As DNA, the CDR3 is TGTGCCAGCAGCCCAAGAACCGGGACAGGTAGGGCTTTCTTT. Translation: CASSPRTGTGRAFF.

The rearrangement links TRBV18 to TRBJ2-7; D not certain. Germline lookup yields CDR1 KGHSH and CDR2 LQKENI. The ends were cut back, 4 bases at V and 3 bases at J, with 13 bases in the middle. CDR3 length: 14 residues. CDR3 sequence reads: CASSQASTGYEQYF. Here the CDR3 DNA reads TGTGCCAGCTCACAGGCGTCGACGGGCTACGAGCAGTACTTC.

The chain carries TRBV4-2 and TRBJ1-2, with D perhaps matching TRBD1 (5 bases). CDR1 LGHNA and CDR2 YNFKEQ come from the germline V gene. This CDR3 comprises 14 residues. The ends were cut back, 3 bases at V and 7 bases at J, with 15 bases in the middle. The CDR3 sequence is CASSQTVGPVGYTF. Here the CDR3 DNA reads TGTGCCAGCAGCCAGACAGTAGGGCCGGTTGGCTACACCTTC.

This clone was seen more than once but under ten times. The chain uses TRBV16 and TRBJ2-5, with TRBD1 as a possible D gene (6 bases). The V end lost 0 bases, the J end lost 5 bases, and 16 bases lay between the germline ends. Germline-derived CDR1 and CDR2 are KGHSY and FQNENV. This CDR3 comprises 16 residues. The CDR3 sequence is CASSQSSPGAWETQYF. The CDR3 DNA follows: TGTGCCAGCAGCCAATCTTCCCCAGGGGCTTGGGAGACCCAGTACTTC.

J is TRBJ1-2 and V is TRBV24-1; D unresolved. The V gene's germline CDR1 is KGHDR and CDR2 SFDVKD. This CDR3 contains 11 residues. The V and J ends lost 3 bases and 5 bases respectively, with 3 bases between them. The CDR3 protein is CATSDEYGYTF. CDR3 nucleotide sequence: TGTGCCACCAGTGATGAGTATGGCTACACCTTC.

This chain uses TRBV11-2 with TRBJ2-3; 11 nucleotides agree with TRBD1. V lost 7 bases and J lost 7; bases outside the gene matches: 7. Germline CDR1 is SGHAT and CDR2 is FQNNGV. CDR3 length: 14 residues. Here the CDR3 reads CASIGRDRGNTQYF. CDR3 DNA sequence: TGTGCCAGCATCGGGAGGGACAGGGGGAATACGCAGTATTTT. The entire variable domain, with the rest obtained from reference TRBV11-2 and TRBJ2-3, is as follows: EAGVAQSPRYKIIEKRQSVAFWCNPISGHATLYWYQQILGQGPKLLIQFQNNGVVDDSQLPKDRFSAERLKGVDSTLKIQPAKLEDSAVYLCASIGRDRGNTQYFGPGTRLTVL.

This chain connects TRBV9 to TRBJ1-1; tentatively, D is TRBD1 (5 bases). CDR1 SGDLS and CDR2 YYNGEE come from the germline V gene. V lost 0 bases to trimming and J lost 6 bases, with 9 bases between them. This CDR3 has 13 amino acids. Here the CDR3 DNA reads TGTGCCAGCAGCGTAGGACGACAGTCTGAAGCTTTCTTT. It codes for CASSVGRQSEAFF.

The chain couples TRBV19 to TRBJ2-1; TRBD2 matches at 9 bases. Germline V CDR1 and CDR2: LNHDA, SQIVND (reference sequence). This CDR3 has 15 residues. V dropped 4 bases and J dropped 4; count of bases not matched to a gene: 5. The CDR3 DNA follows: TGTGCCAGTAGTACTTCTAGCGGGATTTACAATGAGCAGTTCTTC. Its protein product is CASSTSSGIYNEQFF.

This chain links TRBV11-2 with TRBJ1-1, with 8 bases fitting TRBD1. Germline loops: CDR1 SGHAT, CDR2 FQNNGV. With 5 bases clipped from V and 5 bases from J, the junction kept 13 bases outside the gene matches. This CDR3 contains 16 residues. CDR3 sequence (DNA): TGTGCCAGCAGCCTTGACTTCACAGGGGGACGAACTGAAGCTTTCTTT. Its translation is CASSLDFTGGRTEAFF.

V gene TRBV7-6 combines with J gene TRBJ2-1; 7 bases agree with TRBD2. Germline lookup yields CDR1 SGHVS and CDR2 FNYEAQ. This CDR3 contains 17 residues. The V segment lost 5 bases and the J segment 3 bases; nucleotides outside the gene matches: 13. The CDR3, as DNA: TGTGCCAGCAGCAAAACGGGACTATCAACGAGCTACAATGAGCAGTTCTTC. Protein sequence: CASSKTGLSTSYNEQFF. The full variable domain, rest sourced from reference TRBV7-6 and TRBJ2-1, is GAGVSQSPRYKVTKRGQDVALRCDPISGHVSLYWYRQALGQGPEFLTYFNYEAQQDKSGLPNDRFSAERPEGSISTLTIQRTEQRDSAMYRCASSKTGLSTSYNEQFFGPGTRLTVL.

This clone showed up just once. The chain uses TRBV19 and TRBJ2-1; 7 nucleotides match TRBD1. CDR1 is LNHDA and CDR2 is SQIVND in the germline V gene (reference sequence). The CDR3 extends over 16 amino acids. V lost 4 bases, J lost 7 bases, and 13 bases stayed unmatched. Here the CDR3 DNA reads TGTGCCAGTAGTACGCTTCCGGGACAGAAGTCAAATGAGCAGTTCTTC. Residues: CASSTLPGQKSNEQFF.